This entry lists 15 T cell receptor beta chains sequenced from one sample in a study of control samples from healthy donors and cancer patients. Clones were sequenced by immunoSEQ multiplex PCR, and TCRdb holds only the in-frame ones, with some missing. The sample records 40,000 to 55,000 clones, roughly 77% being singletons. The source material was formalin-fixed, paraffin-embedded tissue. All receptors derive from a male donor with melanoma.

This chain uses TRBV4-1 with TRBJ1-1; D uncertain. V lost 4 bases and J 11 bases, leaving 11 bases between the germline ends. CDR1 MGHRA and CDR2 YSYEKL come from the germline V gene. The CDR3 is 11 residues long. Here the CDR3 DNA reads TGCGCCAGCAGCCTAAACCGGAGGGCTTTCTTT. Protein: CASSLNRRAFF.

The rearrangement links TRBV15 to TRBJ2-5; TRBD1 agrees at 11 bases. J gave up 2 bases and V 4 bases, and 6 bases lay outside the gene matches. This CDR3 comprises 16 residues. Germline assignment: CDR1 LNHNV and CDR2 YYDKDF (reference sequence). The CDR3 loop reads CATSTADRGLQETQYF. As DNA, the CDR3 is TGTGCCACCAGCACTGCGGACAGGGGGCTTCAAGAGACCCAGTACTTC.

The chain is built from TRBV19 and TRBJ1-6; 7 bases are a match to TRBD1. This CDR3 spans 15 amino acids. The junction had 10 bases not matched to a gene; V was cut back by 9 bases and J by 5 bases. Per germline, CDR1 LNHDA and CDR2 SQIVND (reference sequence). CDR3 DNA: TGTGCCAGCAAGAAGACAGGGAAGAATAATTCACCCCTCCACTTT. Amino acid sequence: CASKKTGKNNSPLHF.

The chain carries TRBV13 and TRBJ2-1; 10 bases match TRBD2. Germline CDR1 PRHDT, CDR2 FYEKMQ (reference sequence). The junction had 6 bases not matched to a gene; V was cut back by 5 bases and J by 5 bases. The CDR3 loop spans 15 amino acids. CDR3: CASSRGTSENNEQFF. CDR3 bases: TGTGCCAGCAGCCGCGGGACTAGCGAAAACAATGAGCAGTTCTTC.

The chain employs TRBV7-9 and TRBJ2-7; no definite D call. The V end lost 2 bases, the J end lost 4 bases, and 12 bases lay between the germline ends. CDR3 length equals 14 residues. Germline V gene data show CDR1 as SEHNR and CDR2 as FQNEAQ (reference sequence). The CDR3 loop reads CASSLMLGLYEQYF. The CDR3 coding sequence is TGTGCCAGCAGCTTAATGCTGGGTTTGTACGAGCAGTACTTC.

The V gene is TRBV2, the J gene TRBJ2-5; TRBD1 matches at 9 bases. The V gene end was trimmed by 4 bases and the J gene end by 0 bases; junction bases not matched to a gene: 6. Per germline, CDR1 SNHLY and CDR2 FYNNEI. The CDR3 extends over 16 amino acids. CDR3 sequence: CASSAGTGPYQETQYF. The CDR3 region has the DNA TGTGCCAGCAGTGCCGGGACAGGGCCCTACCAAGAGACCCAGTACTTC.

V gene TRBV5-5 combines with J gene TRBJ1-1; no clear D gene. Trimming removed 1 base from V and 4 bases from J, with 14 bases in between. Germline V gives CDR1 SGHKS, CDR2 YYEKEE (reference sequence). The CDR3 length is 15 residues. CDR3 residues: CASSLYRITSTEAFF. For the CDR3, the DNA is TGTGCCAGCAGCTTGTATCGGATAACGAGCACTGAAGCTTTCTTT. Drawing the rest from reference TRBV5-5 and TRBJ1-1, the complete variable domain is DAGVTQSPTHLIKTRGQQVTLRCSPISGHKSVSWYQQVLGQGPQFIFQYYEKEERGRGNFPDRFSARQFPNYSSELNVNALLLGDSALYLCASSLYRITSTEAFFGQGTRLTVV.

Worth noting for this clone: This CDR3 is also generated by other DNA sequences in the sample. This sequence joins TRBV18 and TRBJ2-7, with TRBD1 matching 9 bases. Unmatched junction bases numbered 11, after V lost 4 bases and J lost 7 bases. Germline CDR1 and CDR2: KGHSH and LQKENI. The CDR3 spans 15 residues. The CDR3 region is CASSLPRTGVYEQYF. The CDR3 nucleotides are TGTGCCAGCTCACTCCCGAGGACAGGGGTCTATGAGCAGTACTTC.

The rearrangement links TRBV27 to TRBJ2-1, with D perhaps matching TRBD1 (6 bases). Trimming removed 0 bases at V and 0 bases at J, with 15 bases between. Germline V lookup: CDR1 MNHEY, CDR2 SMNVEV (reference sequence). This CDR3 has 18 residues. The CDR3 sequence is CASSLSWGRGSSYNEQFF. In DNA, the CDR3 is TGTGCCAGCAGTTTATCGTGGGGAAGGGGGAGCTCCTACAATGAGCAGTTCTTC.

DNA for the CDR3: TGTGCCAGCGCGGGGGGCGGTAATTCACCCCTCCACTTT. This gives the protein CASAGGGNSPLHF. V is TRBV7-9 and J is TRBJ1-6; a possible D gene is TRBD1 (6 bases). V was trimmed by 8 bases and J by 6 bases, leaving 11 bases between them. The CDR3 covers 13 residues. Germline V CDR1 and CDR2: SEHNR, FQNEAQ (reference sequence).

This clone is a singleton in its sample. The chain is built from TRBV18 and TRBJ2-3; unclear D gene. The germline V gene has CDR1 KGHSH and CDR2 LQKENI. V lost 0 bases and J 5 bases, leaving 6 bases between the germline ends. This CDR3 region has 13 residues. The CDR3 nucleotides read TGTGCCAGCTCACCACCCCCGAGAGATACGCAGTATTTT. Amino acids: CASSPPPRDTQYF. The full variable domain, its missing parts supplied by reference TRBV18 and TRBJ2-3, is NAGVMQNPRHLVRRRGQEARLRCSPMKGHSHVYWYRQLPEEGLKFMVYLQKENIIDESGMPKERFSAEFPKEGPSILRIQQVVRGDSAAYFCASSPPPRDTQYFGPGTRLTVL.

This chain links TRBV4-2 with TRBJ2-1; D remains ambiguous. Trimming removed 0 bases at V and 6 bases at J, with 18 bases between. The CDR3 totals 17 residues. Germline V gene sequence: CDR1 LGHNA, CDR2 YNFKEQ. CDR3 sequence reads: CASSQDFRSWKVNEQFF. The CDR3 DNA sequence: TGTGCCAGCAGCCAAGATTTCCGTAGCTGGAAAGTCAATGAGCAGTTCTTC.

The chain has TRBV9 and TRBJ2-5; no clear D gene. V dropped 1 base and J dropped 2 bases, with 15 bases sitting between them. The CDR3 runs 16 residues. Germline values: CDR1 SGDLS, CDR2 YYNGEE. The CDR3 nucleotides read TGTGCCAGCAGCGTATCCACCCAGTTTGGGCAAGAGACCCAGTACTTC. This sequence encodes CASSVSTQFGQETQYF.

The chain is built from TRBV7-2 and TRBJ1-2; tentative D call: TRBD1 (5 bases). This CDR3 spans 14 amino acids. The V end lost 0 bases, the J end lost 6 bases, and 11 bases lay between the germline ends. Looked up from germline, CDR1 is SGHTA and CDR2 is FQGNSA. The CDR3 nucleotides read TGTGCCAGCAGCTTAGCGGTGGGGACTGATGGCTACACCTTC. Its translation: CASSLAVGTDGYTF.

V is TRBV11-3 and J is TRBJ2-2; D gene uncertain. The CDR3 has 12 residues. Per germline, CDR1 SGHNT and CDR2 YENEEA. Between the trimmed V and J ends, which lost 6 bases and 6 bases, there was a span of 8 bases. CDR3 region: CASSNPSGELFF. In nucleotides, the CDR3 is TGTGCCAGCAGTAACCCGTCCGGGGAGCTGTTTTTT.